Shown below are 20 T cell receptor beta chains from a single sample sequenced in a study of shared clonotypes between healthy human individuals (dated by TCRdb to the early 2020s). Libraries came from the immunoSEQ multiplex PCR assay. Drawn from immuneACCESS, this table holds only the in-frame rearrangements with V and J called that TCRdb kept. Clones are partly lost; checked studies trace under half to an unresolved V gene and leave the rest unexplained. The sample data list 800,000 to 1,200,000 clones, and about 80% of these were observed just once. The ten largest account for 0.5% to 0.6% of the sample. The sequencing sample was made of memory CD4+ T cells from PBMCs. The meaning of the sample's cell subset or site label: CD45RA-negative fraction. The receptors originated from a man between 18 and 35 years old in good health. Some clones in this sample may be carry-over from other donors' samples.

V usage is TRBV2 and J usage is TRBJ2-7, with a possible D match to TRBD1 (6 bases). Germline V gives CDR1 SNHLY, CDR2 FYNNEI. The CDR3 consists of 12 residues. Trimming left V 8 bases short and J 1 base short, with 9 bases between. The CDR3 DNA is TGTGCCAGCCACAGGGATTCCTACGAGCAGTACTTC. Translating it yields CASHRDSYEQYF.

The rearrangement joins TRBV7-8 to TRBJ1-4; D is unresolved. The CDR3 sequence is 13 residues long. CDR1 is SGHVS and CDR2 is FQNEAQ in the germline V gene. Trimming cost V 0 bases and J 11 bases, with 10 bases left between them. The CDR3 DNA is TGTGCCAGCAGCTTAGCCCTAAATGGGAAACTGTTTTTT. It yields the protein CASSLALNGKLFF. The whole variable domain, filled in from reference TRBV7-8 and TRBJ1-4, reads GAGVSQSPRYKVAKRGQDVALRCDPISGHVSLFWYQQALGQGPEFLTYFQNEAQLDKSGLPSDRFFAERPEGSVSTLKIQRTQQEDSAVYLCASSLALNGKLFFGSGTQLSVL.

The chain employs TRBV5-4 and TRBJ2-7; perhaps D is TRBD1 or TRBD2 (5 bases each). The CDR3 totals 15 residues. Trimming took off 0 bases at V and 3 bases at J, with 13 bases between the two ends. Per the germline V gene, CDR1 is SGHNT and CDR2 is YYREEE (reference sequence). CDR3 in amino acids: CASSLARGGFYEQYF. The CDR3, as DNA: TGTGCCAGCAGCTTGGCCCGGGGCGGTTTCTACGAGCAGTACTTC.

The chain employs TRBV4-2 and TRBJ2-1; D call uncertain. From germline, CDR1 is LGHNA and CDR2 YNFKEQ. CDR3 size: 13 residues. V was shortened by 1 base and J by 10 bases, with 11 bases between the two germline ends. The CDR3 bases are TGTGCCAGCAGCCAAGCTCTCGGCGGCGAGCAGTTCTTC. Its translation is CASSQALGGEQFF.

The chain joins TRBV7-8 to TRBJ2-3; D is perhaps TRBD1 or TRBD2 (6 bases each). Trimming removed 5 bases at V and 2 bases at J, with 11 bases between. The CDR3 has 14 amino acids. The germline V gene encodes CDR1 SGHVS and CDR2 FQNEAQ. The CDR3 loop reads CASSRGAHTDTQYF. The DNA for the CDR3 is TGTGCCAGCAGCAGGGGGGCTCACACAGATACGCAGTATTTT.

The gene calls are TRBV27 and TRBJ2-1; 9 bases match TRBD2. The CDR3 runs to 14 residues. Germline V CDR1 and CDR2: MNHEY, SMNVEV (reference sequence). V lost 9 bases, J lost 6 bases, and 9 bases stayed unmatched. CDR3 DNA: TGTGCCAGTCAGAGCGGGAGGTTTCGCAATGAGCAGTTCTTC. Translation gives CASQSGRFRNEQFF.

The V call is TRBV4-2, the J call TRBJ2-3; tentatively, D is TRBD2 (5 bases). Per the germline V gene, CDR1 is LGHNA and CDR2 is YNFKEQ. The germline V and J ends were trimmed by 4 bases and 3 bases, with 23 bases remaining between them. The CDR3 has 18 residues. The CDR3: CASSPMPAGSVRTDTQYF. The CDR3 coding sequence is TGTGCCAGCAGCCCCATGCCCGCGGGTAGCGTAAGGACAGATACGCAGTATTTT.

Details on this clone: Other DNA sequences of this sample code for an identical CDR3. The chain couples TRBV5-4 to TRBJ1-2, with 10 bases that match TRBD1. The germline gives CDR1 SGHNT, CDR2 YYREEE (reference sequence). With V trimmed by 4 bases and J by 0 bases, 3 bases remained unmatched. The CDR3 runs to 15 residues. CDR3 nucleotide sequence: TGTGCCAGCAGCCTAGGGACAGGGGCTAACTATGGCTACACCTTC. Amino acids: CASSLGTGANYGYTF.

This clone came up a few times. The chain has TRBV6-5 and TRBJ1-2; no clear D gene. The germline V gene encodes CDR1 MNHEY and CDR2 SVGAGI. Trimming stripped 5 bases from V and 2 bases from J, with 15 bases between. The CDR3 runs 15 residues. CDR3 nucleotide sequence: TGTGCCAGCAGTCCAAGCGGAGGTCGAAACTATGGCTACACCTTC. Residues: CASSPSGGRNYGYTF.

This clone was counted once. The chain uses TRBV7-9 and TRBJ2-3; tentatively, D is TRBD1 (6 bases). Germline V gives CDR1 SEHNR, CDR2 FQNEAQ (reference sequence). The ends were cut back, 3 bases at V and 12 bases at J, with 22 bases in the middle. This CDR3 is built from 15 residues. CDR3 bases: TGTGCCAGCAGCTTGACAGGCTCTTGGGGACCTCACCAGTATTTT. Translation: CASSLTGSWGPHQYF.

The V and J genes are TRBV7-6 and TRBJ2-5; possible D gene TRBD2, 6 bases. Germline-derived CDR1 and CDR2 are SGHVS and FNYEAQ. Trimming shortened V by 1 base and J by 7 bases, and 16 bases separated the two germline ends. This CDR3 contains 15 residues. The CDR3 nucleotides are TGTGCCAGCAGCTTAGAGGGCGCTAGCGTAGGGACCCAGTACTTC. Its translation is CASSLEGASVGTQYF.

This clone was observed a few times. This chain joins TRBV28 and TRBJ2-5; 13 bases map to TRBD2. The end of the DNA fits TRBJ2-7 better, so the J call may be wrong. The length of the CDR3 is 14 residues. Germline V gene sequence: CDR1 MDHEN, CDR2 SYDVKM. The CDR3 spells CASSRGLAGHEQYF. In DNA form, the CDR3 reads TGTGCCAGCAGCCGGGGACTAGCGGGACACGAGCAGTACTTC.

The chain carries TRBV5-1 and TRBJ2-1, with TRBD2 identical over 8 bases. This CDR3 comprises 15 residues. V shed 3 bases, J shed 7 bases, and the junction held 9 bases outside the gene matches. Germline V gene lookup returns CDR1 SGHRS and CDR2 YFSETQ. DNA of the CDR3: TGCGCCAGCAGCTATTTAGCGGGATCTAGGAATGAGCAGTTCTTC. The encoded protein is CASSYLAGSRNEQFF.

V and J are TRBV28 and TRBJ2-2; tentative D call: TRBD1 (6 bases). Per germline, CDR1 MDHEN and CDR2 SYDVKM. V was clipped by 6 bases and J by 2 bases, with 28 bases between them. CDR3 length: 20 amino acids. CDR3 nucleotide sequence: TGTGCCAGCAGCCGAACCCATACTTTAGACAGGAGACTAAACACCGGGGAGCTGTTTTTT. It specifies CASSRTHTLDRRLNTGELFF. The entire variable domain, with the rest obtained from reference TRBV28 and TRBJ2-2, is as follows: DVKVTQSSRYLVKRTGEKVFLECVQDMDHENMFWYRQDPGLGLRLIYFSYDVKMKEKGDIPEGYSVSREKKERFSLILESASTNQTSMYLCASSRTHTLDRRLNTGELFFGEGSRLTVL.

The chain recombines TRBV11-2 with TRBJ1-1; tentative D call: TRBD1 (5 bases). The CDR3 loop spans 13 amino acids. CDR1 and CDR2 from the germline V gene are SGHAT and FQNNGV. V was cut by 3 bases and J by 6 bases, with 11 bases left in between. CDR3: CASSFSGRAEAFF. CDR3 DNA sequence: TGTGCCAGCAGCTTCTCGGGGCGTGCTGAAGCTTTCTTT.

This clone has just one count. This rearrangement joins TRBV6-5 to TRBJ1-2; 7 bases align to TRBD1. J lost 7 bases, V lost 6 bases, and 11 bases had no gene match. The CDR3 has 14 residues. Germline CDR1 and CDR2: MNHEY and SVGAGI. The CDR3 reads CASRPQGEAAGYTF. The DNA of the CDR3 is TGTGCCAGCAGACCCCAGGGGGAGGCGGCTGGCTACACCTTC.

The chain joins TRBV2 to TRBJ2-7, with TRBD1 matching over 7 bases. Germline V gene lookup returns CDR1 SNHLY and CDR2 FYNNEI. V lost 6 bases, J lost 0 bases, and 5 bases stayed unmatched. The CDR3 is made up of 14 amino acids. Here the CDR3 reads CASRPGQISYEQYF. Here the CDR3 DNA reads TGTGCCAGCAGACCGGGACAGATCTCCTACGAGCAGTACTTC.

This chain connects TRBV6-1 to TRBJ2-5, with D unresolved. Trimming took 2 bases from V and 4 from J, leaving 8 bases between them. Germline V lookup: CDR1 MNHNS, CDR2 SASEGT. This CDR3 comprises 13 residues. CDR3 bases: TGTGCCAGCAGTGAATTTCCAGGAGAGACCCAGTACTTC. Translated, it gives CASSEFPGETQYF.

The gene calls are TRBV6-1 and TRBJ2-2; 10 bases are shared with TRBD1. J was trimmed by 6 bases and V by 7 bases; bases with no gene match: 5. The CDR3 contains 14 residues. Germline V CDR1 and CDR2: MNHNS, SASEGT. The DNA for the CDR3 is TGTGCCAGCACCGGGACAGGGGTCGCCGGGGAGCTGTTTTTT. Protein: CASTGTGVAGELFF.

The chain carries TRBV30 and TRBJ2-5; 7 bases agree with TRBD2. CDR1 GTSNPN and CDR2 SVGIG come from the germline V gene (reference sequence). The J segment lost 0 bases and the V segment lost 0 bases, leaving 4 bases of the junction unmatched. The CDR3 totals 15 residues. DNA for the CDR3: TGTGCCTGGAGTGTGACCGGGGGGTACCAAGAGACCCAGTACTTC. This sequence encodes CAWSVTGGYQETQYF.